The entry below describes one TCR beta chain. The sample belongs to a study of blood T cell repertoires in COVID-19. Per the germline V gene, CDR1 is SGHAT and CDR2 is FQDESV (reference sequence). The CDR3 extends over 16 amino acids. After removal of 6 bases from V and 4 bases from J, the junction contained 13 bases not matched to a gene. Only in-frame clones appear in the TCRdb table, and some are missing; sequencing was by immunoSEQ multiplex PCR. The sample consists of just over 45,000 clones, 75% to 90% of them appearing once. The sample was peripheral blood. The chain employs TRBV11-1 and TRBJ2-5, with 8 nucleotides matching TRBD1. The sequence derives from a human donor in a cohort sampled during active COVID-19. This CDR3 is CASRSGQGGPVETQYF. CDR3 nucleotides: TGTGCCAGCAGATCTGGACAGGGAGGCCCGGTAGAGACCCAGTACTTC. The full variable domain, completed using reference TRBV11-1 and TRBJ2-5, is EAEVAQSPRYKITEKSQAVAFWCDPISGHATLYWYRQILGQGPELLVQFQDESVVDDSQLPKDRFSAERLKGVDSTLKIQPAELGDSAMYLCASRSGQGGPVETQYFGPGTRLLVL.